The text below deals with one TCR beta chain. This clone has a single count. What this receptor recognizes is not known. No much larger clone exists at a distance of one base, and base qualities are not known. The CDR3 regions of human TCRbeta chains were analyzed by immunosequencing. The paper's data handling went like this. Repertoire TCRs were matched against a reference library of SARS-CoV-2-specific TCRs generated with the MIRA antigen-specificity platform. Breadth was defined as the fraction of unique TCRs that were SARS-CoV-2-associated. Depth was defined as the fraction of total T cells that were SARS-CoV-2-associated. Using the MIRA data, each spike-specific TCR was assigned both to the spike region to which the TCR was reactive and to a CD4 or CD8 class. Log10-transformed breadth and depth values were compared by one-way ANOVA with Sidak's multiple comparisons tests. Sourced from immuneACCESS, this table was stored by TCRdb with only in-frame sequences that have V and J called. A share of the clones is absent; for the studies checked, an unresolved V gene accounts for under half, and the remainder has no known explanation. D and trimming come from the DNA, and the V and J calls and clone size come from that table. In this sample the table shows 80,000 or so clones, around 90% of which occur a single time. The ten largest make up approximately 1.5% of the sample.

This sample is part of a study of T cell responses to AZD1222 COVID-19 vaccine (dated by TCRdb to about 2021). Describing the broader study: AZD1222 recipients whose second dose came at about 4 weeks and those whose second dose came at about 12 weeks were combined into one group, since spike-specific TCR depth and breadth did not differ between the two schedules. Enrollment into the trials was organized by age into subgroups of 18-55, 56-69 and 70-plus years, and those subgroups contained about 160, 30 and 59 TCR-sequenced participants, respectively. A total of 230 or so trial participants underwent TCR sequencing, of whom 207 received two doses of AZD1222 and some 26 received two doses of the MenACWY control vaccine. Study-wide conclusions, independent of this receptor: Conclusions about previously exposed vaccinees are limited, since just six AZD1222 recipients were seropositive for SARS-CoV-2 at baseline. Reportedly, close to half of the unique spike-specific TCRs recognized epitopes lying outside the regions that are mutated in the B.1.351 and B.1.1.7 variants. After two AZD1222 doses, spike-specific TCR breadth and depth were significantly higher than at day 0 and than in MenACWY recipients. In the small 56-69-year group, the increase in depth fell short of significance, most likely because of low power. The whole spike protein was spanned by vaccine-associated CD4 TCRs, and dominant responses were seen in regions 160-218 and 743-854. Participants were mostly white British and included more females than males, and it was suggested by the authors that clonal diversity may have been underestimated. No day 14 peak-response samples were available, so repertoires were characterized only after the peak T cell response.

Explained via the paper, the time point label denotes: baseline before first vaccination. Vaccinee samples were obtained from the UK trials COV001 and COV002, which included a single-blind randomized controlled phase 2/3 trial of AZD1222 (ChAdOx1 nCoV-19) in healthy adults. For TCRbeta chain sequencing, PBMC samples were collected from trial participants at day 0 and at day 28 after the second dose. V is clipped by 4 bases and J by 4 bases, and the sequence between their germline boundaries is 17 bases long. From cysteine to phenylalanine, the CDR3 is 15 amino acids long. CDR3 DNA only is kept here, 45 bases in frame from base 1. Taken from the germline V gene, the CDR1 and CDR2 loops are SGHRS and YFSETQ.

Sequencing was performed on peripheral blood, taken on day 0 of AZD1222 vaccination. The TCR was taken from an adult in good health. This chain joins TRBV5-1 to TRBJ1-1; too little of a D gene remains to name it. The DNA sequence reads TGCGCCAGCAGCAGCAGACAAATGGGGAGCACTGAAGCTTTCTTT. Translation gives CASSSRQMGSTEAFF.